This is a list of T cell receptor beta chains from one sample in a study of neoadjuvant anti-PD-1 for oral cavity cancer. Produced via immunoSEQ multiplex PCR; TCRdb's table is partial and in-frame only. Altogether 20,000 to 30,000 clones are present, 20% to 30% being singletons, with the ten largest covering about 16%. The sequenced sample was tumor tissue, obtained after nivolumab (anti-PD-1) treatment. The receptor source for this set is a person aged 40-85 years with oral cavity squamous cell carcinoma. Each CDR3 is given with its conserved first and last residue. A D gene is named only where the DNA matches it firmly. Expanded clones are given a class, and other clones once, few, many or no size at all.

cdr3_nt,cdr3_aa,d_call,v_call,clone_size,j_call
TGTGCCAGCAGCTACGACAGGGCCGGAGGCTACACCTTC,CASSYDRAGGYTF,TRBD1,TRBV11-1,NA,TRBJ1-2
TGTGCCAGCAGCGTCTTAGCGGGAGTGGATACGCAGTATTTT,CASSVLAGVDTQYF,TRBD2,TRBV7-7,few,TRBJ2-3
TGTGCCAGCAGTCGACTCATCACGGACAGGGTTTACACCTTC,CASSRLITDRVYTF,TRBD1,TRBV2,NA,TRBJ1-2
TGTGCCAGCAGCTCGGACAGGGGGCTTTCACCCCTCCACTTT,CASSSDRGLSPLHF,TRBD1,TRBV6-1,NA,TRBJ1-6
TGTGCCTGGCAGGGGTCCTCTGGAAACACCATATATTTT,CAWQGSSGNTIYF,NA,TRBV30,few,TRBJ1-3
TGTGCCTGGAGTCCGGACAGGTACAATGAGCAGTTCTTC,CAWSPDRYNEQFF,TRBD1,TRBV30,few,TRBJ2-1
TGTGCCAGCAGCCCCCGTCCCGGCGCTGAAGCTTTCTTT,CASSPRPGAEAFF,NA,TRBV7-2,NA,TRBJ1-1
TGTGCCAGTACCCGACAGGGGAATAACTATGGCTACACCTTC,CASTRQGNNYGYTF,TRBD1,TRBV19,few,TRBJ1-2
TGTGCCAGCAGCCCTAGCCCCCAAGAGACCCAGTACTTC,CASSPSPQETQYF,NA,TRBV7-3,NA,TRBJ2-5
TGTGCCAGCAGTTTTGCAGGGGCTGGCAATCAGCCCCAGCATTTT,CASSFAGAGNQPQHF,NA,TRBV28,NA,TRBJ1-5
TGTGCCACCAGCAGAGGGCCCCCCTCCTACGAGCAGTACTTC,CATSRGPPSYEQYF,NA,TRBV15,NA,TRBJ2-7
TGTGCCAGCAACGCAGTTCTGGCCACTGAAGCTTTCTTT,CASNAVLATEAFF,NA,TRBV2,NA,TRBJ1-1
TGTGCCAGCAGCGGGGGACTTACCACCGGGGAGCTGTTTTTT,CASSGGLTTGELFF,NA,TRBV5-4,NA,TRBJ2-2
TGCGCCAGCTCCGGGGATGACACTGAAGCTTTCTTT,CASSGDDTEAFF,NA,TRBV10-1,NA,TRBJ1-1
TGTGCCAGCAGCCAAAAAGGTAGCGGGGGCTACAATGAGCAGTTCTTC,CASSQKGSGGYNEQFF,TRBD2,TRBV14,few,TRBJ2-1
TGTGCCTGGAGAAAGGACCCGACCCCGAATCAGCCCCAGCATTTT,CAWRKDPTPNQPQHF,NA,TRBV30,many,TRBJ1-5
TGCGCCAGCAGCCAAGTTTGGAGGGGCACCATATATTTT,CASSQVWRGTIYF,NA,TRBV4-1,few,TRBJ1-3
TGTGCCAGCACCCCCTCCGGGGGGTTCGGAGAGACCCAGTACTTC,CASTPSGGFGETQYF,TRBD2,TRBV9,NA,TRBJ2-5
TGTGCCAGCAGCTCCACCGGGACAGGGGTTTGGTTAGAGGAAGCTTTCTTT,CASSSTGTGVWLEEAFF,TRBD1,TRBV11-2,NA,TRBJ1-1
TGCGCCAGCAGCCCACAAGGGGCTCACGAGCAGTACTTC,CASSPQGAHEQYF,NA,TRBV4-1,few,TRBJ2-7
TGCAGCGTCGCTACCGGGGGAAAGGGCAATGAGCAGTTCTTC,CSVATGGKGNEQFF,NA,TRBV29-1,NA,TRBJ2-1
TGTGCCAGCACTTCAAATTTCTATGGCTACACCTTC,CASTSNFYGYTF,NA,TRBV28,NA,TRBJ1-2
TGTGCCAGCAGTTACCTCTGGGCAGGGCAATATGGCTACACCTTC,CASSYLWAGQYGYTF,NA,TRBV6-5,medium-sized,TRBJ1-2
TGTGCCTGGAGCGTGGGACAGGCCTACGAGCAGTACTTC,CAWSVGQAYEQYF,TRBD1,TRBV30,NA,TRBJ2-7
TGTGCCAGCAGCGTACCCCAGAGACTGCAGGACTATGGCTACACCTTC,CASSVPQRLQDYGYTF,NA,TRBV9,NA,TRBJ1-2
TGTGCCAGTAGTCCCAGGGTAATGAACACTGAAGCTTTCTTT,CASSPRVMNTEAFF,NA,TRBV19,NA,TRBJ1-1
TGTGCCAGCAGCTTTTCCAGCGGGAGTATGGAGACCCAGTACTTC,CASSFSSGSMETQYF,TRBD2,TRBV11-2,few,TRBJ2-5
TGTGCCAGCAGCTTAAAAGGGACCACTGAAGCTTTCTTT,CASSLKGTTEAFF,NA,TRBV7-9,NA,TRBJ1-1
TGTGCCAGCAGCTGGTCCGGGACAGACTATGGCTACACCTTC,CASSWSGTDYGYTF,TRBD1,TRBV5-4,medium-sized,TRBJ1-2
TGTGCCAGCAGCTTGTCCACAGGGGACTATGGCTACACCTTC,CASSLSTGDYGYTF,TRBD1,TRBV7-8,NA,TRBJ1-2
TGTGCCAGCAGCAAAGCAGGAGCGGGTGTTTGTAGCACAGATACGCAGTATTTT,CASSKAGAGVCSTDTQYF,NA,TRBV21-1,few,TRBJ2-3